A single sample gave rise to the 10 T cell receptor beta chains below, sequenced in a study of PD-L1 blockade in urothelial cancer. Described time point: pretreatment peripheral blood. Generated by immunoSEQ multiplex PCR, the TCRdb table keeps only in-frame clones and is missing some. The sample has more than 45,000 clones, more than 75% seen once. The sample consisted of PBMCs, taken around atezolizumab (anti-PD-L1) treatment. These receptors all stem from a man in his fifties or sixties with urothelial cancer.

The V and J genes are TRBV7-9 and TRBJ2-1; 7 bases map to TRBD2. The J segment lost 6 bases and the V segment lost 5 bases, leaving 16 bases of the junction unmatched. From germline, CDR1 is SEHNR and CDR2 FQNEAQ (reference sequence). CDR3 length: 17 amino acids. The CDR3, as DNA: TGTGCCAGCAGCCCTCGGGCCGGGACTACAGCGTCCAATGAGCAGTTCTTC. It yields the protein CASSPRAGTTASNEQFF. Supplemented by reference TRBV7-9 and TRBJ2-1, the full variable domain reads DTGVSQNPRHKITKRGQNVTFRCDPISEHNRLYWYRQTLGQGPEFLTYFQNEAQLEKSRLLSDRFSAERPKGSFSTLEIQRTEQGDSAMYLCASSPRAGTTASNEQFFGPGTRLTVL.

The chain links TRBV19 to TRBJ2-1, with 7 nucleotides matching TRBD2. With 7 bases clipped from V and 10 bases from J, the junction kept 7 bases outside the gene matches. The CDR3 runs 12 residues. Germline-derived CDR1 and CDR2 are LNHDA and SQIVND (reference sequence). CDR3 coding DNA: TGTGCCAGTAATCTATTCGGGGGGGAGCAGTTCTTC. It translates to CASNLFGGEQFF. Drawing the rest from reference TRBV19 and TRBJ2-1, the complete variable domain is DGGITQSPKYLFRKEGQNVTLSCEQNLNHDAMYWYRQDPGQGLRLIYYSQIVNDFQKGDIAEGYSVSREKKESFPLTVTSAQKNPTAFYLCASNLFGGEQFFGPGTRLTVL.

The chain couples TRBV7-9 to TRBJ1-2, with 8 bases fitting TRBD1. This CDR3 comprises 14 residues. Trimming removed 3 bases from V and 4 bases from J; junction bases left unmatched: 4. Germline V gives CDR1 SEHNR, CDR2 FQNEAQ (reference sequence). The chain's CDR3 is CASSFQGAGYGYTF. CDR3 in DNA: TGTGCCAGCAGCTTCCAGGGGGCGGGCTATGGCTACACCTTC. The whole variable domain, remainder taken from reference TRBV7-9 and TRBJ1-2, is DTGVSQNPRHKITKRGQNVTFRCDPISEHNRLYWYRQTLGQGPEFLTYFQNEAQLEKSRLLSDRFSAERPKGSFSTLEIQRTEQGDSAMYLCASSFQGAGYGYTFGSGTRLTVV.

The sample holds one count of this clone. V and J are TRBV5-1 and TRBJ1-2; tentatively, D is TRBD1 (6 bases). The CDR3 totals 14 residues. Looked up from germline, CDR1 is SGHRS and CDR2 is YFSETQ. The germline V and J ends were trimmed by 4 bases and 2 bases, with 12 bases remaining between them. The CDR3 nucleotides read TGCGCCAGCAGCGTTTCCGGGACAAACTATGGCTACACCTTC. It codes for CASSVSGTNYGYTF.

The V and J genes are TRBV9 and TRBJ1-2; 8 bases are a match to TRBD1. This CDR3 region has 13 residues. The germline gives CDR1 SGDLS, CDR2 YYNGEE. V was clipped by 3 bases and J by 8 bases; unmatched bases: 6. CDR3 coding DNA: TGTGCCAGCAGCGAGACAGGGGACGGCGGCTACACCTTC. Translation: CASSETGDGGYTF.

The gene calls are TRBV5-6 and TRBJ2-7, with D unresolved. The CDR3 totals 11 residues. The V end lost 8 bases, the J end lost 3 bases, and 9 bases lay between the germline ends. Germline assignment: CDR1 SGHDT and CDR2 YYEEEE. CDR3 DNA: TGTGCCAGTTCTACGTTCTACGAGCAGTACTTC. Residues: CASSTFYEQYF.

The chain couples TRBV7-2 to TRBJ2-1; TRBD2 matches at 10 bases. V lost 3 bases, J lost 6 bases, and 2 bases stayed unmatched. CDR3 size: 14 residues. CDR1 and CDR2 from the germline V gene are SGHTA and FQGNSA. CDR3 residues: CASSLGLAFNEQFF. Here the CDR3 DNA reads TGTGCCAGCAGCTTGGGACTAGCGTTCAATGAGCAGTTCTTC.

V and J are TRBV29-1 and TRBJ2-5; 7 bases match TRBD2. V lost 3 bases and J lost 14; bases outside the gene matches: 15. From germline, CDR1 is SQVTM and CDR2 ANQGSEA. The CDR3 runs to 13 residues. The CDR3 DNA sequence: TGCAGCGTTGATTCGGCTAGCGGAACGAACTTATACTTC. It is translated as CSVDSASGTNLYF.

V gene TRBV6-5 combines with J gene TRBJ2-2; D is uncertain. The CDR3 is 16 residues long. Trimming removed 4 bases from V and 0 bases from J, with 12 bases in between. CDR1 MNHEY and CDR2 SVGAGI come from the germline V gene. In DNA, the CDR3 is TGTGCCAGCAGTTCGTGGCAGGTCCCGAACACCGGGGAGCTGTTTTTT. It codes for CASSSWQVPNTGELFF.

The chain recombines TRBV9 with TRBJ2-2, with 9 nucleotides matching TRBD2. This CDR3 has 15 amino acids. The germline CDR1 and CDR2 sequences are SGDLS and YYNGEE. Trimming removed 3 bases from V and 3 bases from J; junction bases left unmatched: 3. The CDR3 sequence: CASSGLAAYTGELFF. CDR3 DNA: TGTGCCAGCAGCGGACTAGCGGCCTACACCGGGGAGCTGTTTTTT. Using reference TRBV9 and TRBJ2-2 for the parts outside the CDR3, the full variable domain is DSGVTQTPKHLITATGQRVTLRCSPRSGDLSVYWYQQSLDQGLQFLIQYYNGEERAKGNILERFSAQQFPDLHSELNLSSLELGDSALYFCASSGLAAYTGELFFGEGSRLTVL.